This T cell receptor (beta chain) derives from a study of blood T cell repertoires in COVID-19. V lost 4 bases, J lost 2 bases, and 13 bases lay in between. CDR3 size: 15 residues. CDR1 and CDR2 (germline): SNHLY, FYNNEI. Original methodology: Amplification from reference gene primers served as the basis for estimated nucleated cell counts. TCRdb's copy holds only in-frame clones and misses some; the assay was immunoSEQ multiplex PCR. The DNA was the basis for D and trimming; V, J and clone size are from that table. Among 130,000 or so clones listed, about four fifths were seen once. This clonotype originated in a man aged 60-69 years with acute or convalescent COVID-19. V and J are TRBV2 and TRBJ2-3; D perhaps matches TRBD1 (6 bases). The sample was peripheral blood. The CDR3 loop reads CASSVFGTPTDTQYF. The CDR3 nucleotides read TGTGCCAGCAGTGTATTTGGGACACCCACAGATACGCAGTATTTT.